This is a list of T cell receptor beta chains from one sample in a study of shared clonotypes between healthy human individuals. Assay used: immunoSEQ multiplex PCR; TCRdb lists only in-frame clones, some missing. The sample consists of about 560,000 clones, around 80% of them appearing once. Input material: PBMCs. The receptors shown here come from a woman aged 35 to 49 in good health. Some clones in this sample may be carry-over from other donors' samples. CDR3s include the opening cysteine and the closing phenylalanine or tryptophan. The order of the fields is V gene, J gene, CDR3 length, clone size, D gene, CDR3 DNA, CDR3 protein. D genes are given only for firm matches. The listing skips clone size in some rows; elsewhere it reads once, few, many or a size class.

>TRBV5-6|TRBJ1-1|16|once|-
TGTGCCAGCAGCCCATCTCCGACTGCAGCGAGCACTGAAGCTTTCTTT
CASSPSPTAASTEAFF
>TRBV6-5|TRBJ2-3|15|once|TRBD2
TGTGCCAGCAGTTCGCAGCGGGCGGGGGCAGATACGCAGTATTTT
CASSSQRAGADTQYF
>TRBV30|TRBJ1-4|13|-|-
TGTGCCTGGAGTGTATCGGCCCCGGGGGAACTGTTTTTT
CAWSVSAPGELFF
>TRBV4-2|TRBJ2-3|16|few|TRBD2
TGTGCCAGCAGCCCCGATACGGCGGGAGGGGCAGATACGCAGTATTTT
CASSPDTAGGADTQYF
>TRBV4-2|TRBJ2-1|16|-|TRBD2
TGTGCCAGCAGCTCTGGGGGACTAGCGGGACGATACGAGCAGTTCTTC
CASSSGGLAGRYEQFF
>TRBV2|TRBJ1-2|13|-|TRBD1
TGTGCCAGCAGTCAACAGGGGAACTATGGCTACACCTTC
CASSQQGNYGYTF
>TRBV5-6|TRBJ2-1|15|-|TRBD2
TGTGCCAGCAGCCCGGGGAGGGGTTTCTACAATGAGCAGTTCTTC
CASSPGRGFYNEQFF
>TRBV6-5|TRBJ1-2|15|-|-
TGTGCCAGCAGTTACCGAGCAGGGCGTAACTATGGCTACACCTTC
CASSYRAGRNYGYTF
>TRBV18|TRBJ2-5|14|-|-
TGTGCCAGCTCACTCATGGGGTACCAAGAGACCCAGTACTTC
CASSLMGYQETQYF
>TRBV6-5|TRBJ2-1|15|-|-
TGTGCCAGCAGCCGCCAGGCATATACGTACAATGAGCAGTTCTTC
CASSRQAYTYNEQFF
>TRBV9|TRBJ2-3|12|-|-
TGTGCCAGCGGAGAATACACAGATACGCAGTATTTT
CASGEYTDTQYF
>TRBV11-2|TRBJ2-3|16|-|-
TGTGCCAGCAGCTTAGATCTTGATGGACGCACAGATACGCAGTATTTT
CASSLDLDGRTDTQYF
>TRBV21-1|TRBJ2-6|20|-|-
TGTGCCAGCAGCAAAGCGCGACAGGGGGCCAGTATGTCTGGGGCCAACGTCCTGACTTTC
CASSKARQGASMSGANVLTF
>TRBV18|TRBJ1-1|15|-|-
TGTGCCAGCTCAGCCTTCTCAGGGAGGAACACTGAAGCTTTCTTT
CASSAFSGRNTEAFF
>TRBV21-1|TRBJ2-5|15|-|-
TGTGCCAGCAGTCTACCGGGACTAGGAAAAGAGACCCAGTACTTC
CASSLPGLGKETQYF
>TRBV28|TRBJ1-1|12|few|TRBD1
TGTGCCAGCAGTACGCCGACAGGGGGAGCTTTCTTT
CASSTPTGGAFF
>TRBV9|TRBJ2-2|15|once|-
TGTGCCAGCAGCGTAGGGGTCACAGGGAACGGGGAGCTGTTTTTT
CASSVGVTGNGELFF
>TRBV5-1|TRBJ2-5|14|-|TRBD1
TGCGCCAGCAGCATGGGACAGGGATGGGAGACCCAGTACTTC
CASSMGQGWETQYF
>TRBV4-1|TRBJ2-3|16|once|TRBD2
TGCGCCAGCAGCCCTGTAGGGGCGGGGGTCACAGATACGCAGTATTTT
CASSPVGAGVTDTQYF
>TRBV6-1|TRBJ1-2|16|-|-
TGTGCCAGCAGTGAAGCGTCCGGGAATGCCGGCTATGGCTACACCTTC
CASSEASGNAGYGYTF
>TRBV2|TRBJ2-7|13|once|TRBD1
TGTGCCAGCAACTCGGGACAGGGCTACGAGCAGTACTTC
CASNSGQGYEQYF
>TRBV6-1|TRBJ1-4|16|-|-
TGTGCCAGCAGTGTCCCCTGGGGAGGGTCTAATGAAAAACTGTTTTTT
CASSVPWGGSNEKLFF
>TRBV19|TRBJ2-2|15|-|TRBD2
TGTGCCAGTGGACTAGCGGGAGCAAACACCGGGGAGCTGTTTTTT
CASGLAGANTGELFF
>TRBV25-1|TRBJ2-6|18|-|-
TGTGCCAGCAGTGAATTTGGCGGGTTAACCTCTGGGGCCAACGTCCTGACTTTC
CASSEFGGLTSGANVLTF
>TRBV7-9|TRBJ1-1|14|-|TRBD1
TGTGCCAGCAGCTTAGCGCGACAGGGAACTGAAGCTTTCTTT
CASSLARQGTEAFF
>TRBV28|TRBJ2-6|17|-|-
TGTGCCAGCAGTGGGTTTACAGGGCGCTCTGGGGCCAACGTCCTGACTTTC
CASSGFTGRSGANVLTF
>TRBV29-1|TRBJ2-7|16|-|TRBD2
TGCAGCGTTGGCGGGCTAGCGGGAGGGTTCGCCTACGAGCAGTACTTC
CSVGGLAGGFAYEQYF
>TRBV10-3|TRBJ2-1|12|-|-
TGTGCCATCTCTACAGACTACAATGAGCAGTTCTTC
CAISTDYNEQFF
>TRBV5-1|TRBJ2-7|14|-|TRBD1
TGCGCCAGCAGCTTGGCCCAGGGGGCCTACGAGCAGTACTTC
CASSLAQGAYEQYF
>TRBV30|TRBJ1-4|15|-|-
TGTGCCTGGGGAAGGGGTGGCCAGGATGATGAAAAACTGTTTTTT
CAWGRGGQDDEKLFF
>TRBV5-1|TRBJ2-3|15|-|TRBD1
TGCGCCAGCAGCCCCGGGCAGGGGGACACAGATACGCAGTATTTT
CASSPGQGDTDTQYF
>TRBV29-1|TRBJ2-5|12|once|-
TGCAGCGTTGGTTGGAGCCAAGAGACCCAGTACTTC
CSVGWSQETQYF
>TRBV7-9|TRBJ2-7|12|-|-
TGTGCCAGCAGTCATGAGGCCTACGAGCAGTACTTC
CASSHEAYEQYF
>TRBV6-1|TRBJ2-7|15|-|TRBD2
TGTGCCAGCGCTCCCCCGGGGACTAGCGATTACGAGCAGTACTTC
CASAPPGTSDYEQYF
>TRBV29-1|TRBJ1-2|14|many|TRBD1
TGCAGCGTTGAAGGCTCCGGGACAGGGGGCCGCTACACCTTC
CSVEGSGTGGRYTF
>TRBV28|TRBJ2-7|15|-|-
TGTGCCAGCAGTTTAGGTCTAGGAAAGGACTACGAGCAGTACTTC
CASSLGLGKDYEQYF
>TRBV7-9|TRBJ2-1|15|once|TRBD2
TGTGCCAGCACCGTATTACTAGCGGGAGTAGGTGAGCAGTTCTTC
CASTVLLAGVGEQFF
>TRBV29-1|TRBJ1-2|11|few|-
TGCAGCGGGTCCTCAAACTATGGCCACACCTTC
CSGSSNYGHTF
>TRBV7-2|TRBJ2-3|18|-|-
TGTGCCAGCAGCACCCCTAGGGACGGCCGAACGAACACAGATACGCAGTATTTT
CASSTPRDGRTNTDTQYF
>TRBV18|TRBJ2-5|15|-|TRBD1
TGTGCCAGCTCACCTATGCAGGGGGCAGGGGAGACCCAGTACTTC
CASSPMQGAGETQYF
>TRBV28|TRBJ2-7|12|-|-
TGTGCCAGCAGTTTATCGCAACGTGAGCAGTACTTC
CASSLSQREQYF
>TRBV7-8|TRBJ1-2|15|-|TRBD1
TGTGCCAGCAGCCTCCAGGACAGGGCGCCCTATGGCTACACCTTC
CASSLQDRAPYGYTF
>TRBV15|TRBJ2-5|17|-|TRBD2
TGTGCCACCAGCAGAGCGGGGACTAGCGGGAGGCAAGAGACCCAGTACTTC
CATSRAGTSGRQETQYF
>TRBV14|TRBJ2-1|16|-|TRBD2
TGTGCCAGCAGCCGAAGACTAGCGGGAGGGATCCATGAGCAGTTCTTC
CASSRRLAGGIHEQFF
>TRBV28|TRBJ2-7|13|-|-
TGTGCCAGCACCCTGCCTAGGGGCGGCGAGCAGTACTTC
CASTLPRGGEQYF
>TRBV30|TRBJ1-5|14|once|TRBD1
TGTGCCTGGAGTACTGGGACAGATTATCAGTCCCAGCATTTT
CAWSTGTDYQSQHF
>TRBV29-1|TRBJ2-2|15|-|-
TGCAGCGTTGTTCCCAGAGATAAGAACACCGGGGAGCTGTTTTTT
CSVVPRDKNTGELFF
>TRBV18|TRBJ1-3|15|-|-
TGTGCCAGCTCATACACGGTGGACTCTGGAAACACCATATATTTT
CASSYTVDSGNTIYF
>TRBV7-3|TRBJ2-7|13|few|-
TGTGCCAGCAGCTACGGACTTTCTTACGAGCAGTACTTC
CASSYGLSYEQYF
>TRBV28|TRBJ2-2|14|-|-
TGTGCCAGCAGTTTATCTGATTTTACCGGGGAGCTGTTTTTT
CASSLSDFTGELFF
>TRBV7-9|TRBJ1-1|13|-|-
TGTGCCAGCAGCCCCAGTGCGGAGGGGCGAGCTTTCTTT
CASSPSAEGRAFF
>TRBV6-1|TRBJ1-1|15|-|TRBD1
TGTGCCAGCAGTGATAGGGGGCGGGTGGACACTGAAGCTTTCTTT
CASSDRGRVDTEAFF
>TRBV28|TRBJ2-3|16|-|TRBD2
TGTGCCAGCAGTTTGGGACTAGCGGGAGCAGGAGATACGCAGTATTTT
CASSLGLAGAGDTQYF
>TRBV7-3|TRBJ2-1|14|-|-
TGTGCCAGCAGCTTAACCGGGTCCTACAATGAGCAGTTCTTC
CASSLTGSYNEQFF
>TRBV18|TRBJ2-4|20|-|TRBD2
TGTGCCAGCTCACCAGATTTTAGACTAGCGGGAGGGCCTGCCAAAAACATTCAGTACTTC
CASSPDFRLAGGPAKNIQYF
>TRBV19|TRBJ1-1|15|-|TRBD1
TGTGCCAGTAGTGACTGGGACAGTAGACGGACTGAAGCTTTCTTT
CASSDWDSRRTEAFF
>TRBV4-3|TRBJ1-4|15|-|-
TGCGCCAGCAGCCAAGATATGTCGACTAATGAAAAACTGTTTTTT
CASSQDMSTNEKLFF